This T cell receptor beta chain was recovered during a study of spatial heterogeneity in lung cancer. Study details: More than 8.5 raw reads, on average, carried each unique TCR and UMI combination. Study-level findings and limits: It was found that expanded intratumoral alpha and beta TCR counts tracked tumor mutation counts. Expanded TCRs that were ubiquitous or regional had counts tracking ubiquitous and regional nonsynonymous mutations, respectively.

TCR cDNA molecules each had a unique molecular identifier. MiXCR, applied by TCRdb to the 5' RACE reads, yields one record per CDR3 protein. The profile covers some 6,000 distinct CDR3 sequences, with around 6.7% appearing a single time and 12% taken by the ten largest. CDR1 SGHAT and CDR2 FQNNGV come from the germline V gene. This CDR3 is 15 amino acids long. V gave up 3 bases and J gave up 3 bases, with 14 bases separating them. This clonotype was seen at least ten times. Its antigen is currently unknown. Time point noted: sample taken at primary tumor resection. Whole RNA came from tumor, nontumor lung or frozen PBMC and was sequenced without being sorted.

This specimen was lung tumor tissue, taken at surgery. This chain connects TRBV11-2 to TRBJ1-1; D remains ambiguous. This receptor was obtained from a male donor with early-stage non-small cell lung cancer. As DNA, the CDR3 is TGTGCCAGCAGCTTGCGGGCCTCACCTGACACTGAAGCTTTCTTT. It translates to CASSLRASPDTEAFF.